This T cell receptor (beta chain) came from a study of blood T cell repertoires in COVID-19 (dated by TCRdb to the early 2020s). At the level of the whole study: Samples from collaborators originated in the United States, Italy and Spain and spanned both the acute and convalescent phases of COVID-19. The samples were drawn from the first 160 participants of the ongoing ImmuneRACE study and from 1,200 or so subjects provided by 6 global collaborators. Sample metadata almost always included a de-identified subject ID, COVID-19 status, age in years and sex. Where available, HLA class I and class II types were obtained from metadata supplied by the sample provider rather than from assay-based typing. The dataset comprised deeply sampled blood TCRbeta repertoires from subjects exposed to, actively infected with, or recovered from COVID-19. The repertoires were made available in a free public database intended to serve as a resource for research on the immune response to SARS-CoV-2. The material from the prospective study consisted of cDNA or gDNA derived from T cells, B-cell-depleted T cells, or PBMCs. What the study reported, not specific to this receptor: The amount of clinical and demographic metadata varied by source and participant and was provided uncurated.

A remark on this clone: No antigen is known for it. The record has no base qualities; no much larger clone is one base away.

CDR1 and CDR2 are read off the germline V gene as SGHTA and FQGNSA. V ends up 5 bases short and J 6 bases short, with an unmatched junction base count of 14. From its cysteine to its phenylalanine, the CDR3 spans 16 amino acids. Only CDR3 DNA is held: 48 bases, read in frame from base 1. Participants in the prospective study were enrolled through a virtual design, were aged roughly 18 to 100 years, and lived in approximately 25 United States geographic areas. Cohort assignment in the prospective study relied on participant-reported clinical history from a screening survey and a study questionnaire. ImmuneRACE Cohort 3 recovered participants were defined by two consecutive negative NP/OP PCR tests, healthcare professional clearance, or symptom resolution. In the prospective study, mobile phlebotomists collected whole blood, serum and a nasopharyngeal or oropharyngeal swab from each participant. Prospective study participants could optionally give additional blood draws and questionnaires over an approximately 2-month period. Before DNA extraction, blood samples from the prospective study were shipped at room temperature or frozen.

TCRbeta CDR3 regions were amplified from genomic DNA by means of the immunoSEQ Assay, a bias-controlled multiplex PCR. Regarding the original processing steps: Within the assay, amplification of reference gene primers was used to estimate how many nucleated cells each sample contained. To quantify the absolute abundance of each unique TCRbeta CDR3 rearrangement, sequence reads were collapsed and filtered. For each sample, productive Simpson clonality was calculated as the square root of Simpson's diversity index across productive rearrangements. The table was pulled from immuneACCESS by TCRdb, which kept in-frame rearrangements only. Such tables lose some clones; where checked, under half of the loss comes from unresolved V genes, and the rest has no known cause. That table is the source of V, J and clone size, and D and trimming were worked out from the DNA. In all, the sample holds about 150,000 clones, and roughly 90% of those were seen once. In total, the top ten clones hold 6.6% of the sample.

The chain couples TRBV7-2 to TRBJ2-7; the junction holds 9 bases that match TRBD1. Source material: PBMCs or T cells enriched from blood (not recorded which). The clonotype comes from a woman in her fifties or sixties who had recovered from COVID-19. CDR3 reads: CASSRTPRDREREQYF. The sequenced DNA is TGTGCCAGCAGCCGCACCCCCCGGGACAGGGAACGCGAGCAGTACTTC.